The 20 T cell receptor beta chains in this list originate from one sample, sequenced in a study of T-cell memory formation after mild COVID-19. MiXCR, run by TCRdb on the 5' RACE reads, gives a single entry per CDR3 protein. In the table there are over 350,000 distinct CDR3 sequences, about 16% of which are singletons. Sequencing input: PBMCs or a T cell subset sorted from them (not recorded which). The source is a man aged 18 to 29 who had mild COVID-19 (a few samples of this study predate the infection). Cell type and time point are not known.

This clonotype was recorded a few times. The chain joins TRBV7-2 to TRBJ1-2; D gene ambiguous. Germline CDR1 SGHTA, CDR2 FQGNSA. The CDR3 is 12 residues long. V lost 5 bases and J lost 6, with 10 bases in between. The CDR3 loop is CASSPPVDGYTF. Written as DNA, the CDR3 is TGTGCCAGCAGCCCACCCGTTGATGGCTACACCTTC.

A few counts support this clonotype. Here the CDR3 reads CASSAEPLWPKLFF. The CDR3 region has the DNA TGTGCCAGCAGTGCGGAACCCCTATGGCCAAAACTGTTTTTT. V gene TRBV12-3 or TRBV12-4 combines with J gene TRBJ1-4; D gene unclear. Trimming stripped 5 bases from V and 10 bases from J, with 17 bases between. This CDR3 contains 14 residues.

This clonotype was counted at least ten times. CDR3 nucleotide sequence: TGTGCCAGCAGTTATCCTGGGAGCACAGATACGCAGTATTTT. This gives the protein CASSYPGSTDTQYF. The J gene is TRBJ2-3, the V gene TRBV6-5; D gene unclear. Germline lookup yields CDR1 MNHEY and CDR2 SVGAGI. The CDR3 consists of 14 residues. The ends were cut back, 3 bases at V and 0 bases at J, with 7 bases in the middle.

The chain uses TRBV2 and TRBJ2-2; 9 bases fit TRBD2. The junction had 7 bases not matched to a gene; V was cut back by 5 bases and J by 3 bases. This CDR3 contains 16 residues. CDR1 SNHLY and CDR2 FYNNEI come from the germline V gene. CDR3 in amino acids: CASSPPSGDYTGELFF. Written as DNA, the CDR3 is TGTGCCAGCAGTCCTCCTAGCGGGGACTACACCGGGGAGCTGTTTTTT.

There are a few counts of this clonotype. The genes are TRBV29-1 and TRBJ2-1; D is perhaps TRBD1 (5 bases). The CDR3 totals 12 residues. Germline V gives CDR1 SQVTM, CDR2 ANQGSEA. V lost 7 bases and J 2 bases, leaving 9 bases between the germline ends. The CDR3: CSATEPYNEQFF. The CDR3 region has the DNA TGCAGCGCGACAGAACCCTACAATGAGCAGTTCTTC.

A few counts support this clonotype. CDR3 in DNA: TGTGCCAGCTCCGGGACTAGTAAGAATGAGCAGTTCTTC. Amino acids: CASSGTSKNEQFF. This chain links TRBV7-2 with TRBJ2-1, with 8 positions matching TRBD2. The length of the CDR3 is 13 residues. The V gene's germline CDR1 is SGHTA and CDR2 FQGNSA. The junction had 7 bases not matched to a gene; V was cut back by 8 bases and J by 7 bases.

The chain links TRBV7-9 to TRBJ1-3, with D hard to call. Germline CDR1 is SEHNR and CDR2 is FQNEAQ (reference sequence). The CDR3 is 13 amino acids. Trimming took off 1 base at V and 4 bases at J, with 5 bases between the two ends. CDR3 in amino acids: CASSLVLGNTIYF. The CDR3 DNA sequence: TGTGCCAGCAGCTTAGTTCTCGGAAACACCATATATTTT.

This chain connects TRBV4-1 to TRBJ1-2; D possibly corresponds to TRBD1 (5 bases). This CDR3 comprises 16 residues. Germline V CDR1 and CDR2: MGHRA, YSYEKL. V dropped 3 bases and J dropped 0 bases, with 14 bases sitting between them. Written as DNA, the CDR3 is TGCGCCAGCAGCCAGGGGGGGAACGGGGCTAACTATGGCTACACCTTC. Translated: CASSQGGNGANYGYTF.

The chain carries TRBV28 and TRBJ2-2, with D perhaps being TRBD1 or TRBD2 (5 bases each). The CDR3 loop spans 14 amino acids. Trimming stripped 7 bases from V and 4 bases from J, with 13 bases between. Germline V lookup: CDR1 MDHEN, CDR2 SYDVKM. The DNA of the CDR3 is TGTGCCAGCACGACGGGGCAGAGCACCGGGGAGCTGTTTTTT. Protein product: CASTTGQSTGELFF.

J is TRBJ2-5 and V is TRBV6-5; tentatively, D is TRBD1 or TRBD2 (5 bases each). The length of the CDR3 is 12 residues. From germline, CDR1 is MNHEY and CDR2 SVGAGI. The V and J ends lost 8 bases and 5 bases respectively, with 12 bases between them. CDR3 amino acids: CASRGRLETQYF. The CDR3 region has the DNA TGTGCCAGCCGGGGACGGCTGGAGACCCAGTACTTC.

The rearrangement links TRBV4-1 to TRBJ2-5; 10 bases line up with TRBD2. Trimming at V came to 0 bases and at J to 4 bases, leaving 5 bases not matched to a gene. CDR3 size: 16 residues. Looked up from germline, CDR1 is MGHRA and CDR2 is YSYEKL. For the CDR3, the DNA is TGCGCCAGCAGCCAAGATCCTAGCGGGGGTTCAGAGACCCAGTACTTC. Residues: CASSQDPSGGSETQYF.

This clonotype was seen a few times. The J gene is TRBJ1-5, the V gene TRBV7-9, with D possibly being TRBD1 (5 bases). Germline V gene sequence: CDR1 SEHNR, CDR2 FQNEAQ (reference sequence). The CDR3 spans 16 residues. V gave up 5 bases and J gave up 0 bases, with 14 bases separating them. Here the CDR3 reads CASSPSWGTSNQPQHF. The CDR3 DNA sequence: TGTGCCAGCAGCCCGTCGTGGGGGACTAGCAATCAGCCCCAGCATTTT.

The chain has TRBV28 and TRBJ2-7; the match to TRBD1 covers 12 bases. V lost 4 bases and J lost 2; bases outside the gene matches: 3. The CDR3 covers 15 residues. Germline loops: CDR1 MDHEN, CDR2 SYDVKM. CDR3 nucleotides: TGTGCCAGCAGTTCGGGACAGGGGGCCCCCTACGAGCAGTACGTC. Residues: CASSSGQGAPYEQYV.

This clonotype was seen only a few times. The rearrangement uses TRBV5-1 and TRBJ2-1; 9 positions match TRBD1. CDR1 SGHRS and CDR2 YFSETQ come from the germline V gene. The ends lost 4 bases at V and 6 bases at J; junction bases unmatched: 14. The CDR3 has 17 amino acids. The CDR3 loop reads CASSPPGQGWGLNEQFF. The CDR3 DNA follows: TGCGCCAGCAGCCCACCGGGACAGGGATGGGGTCTCAATGAGCAGTTCTTC. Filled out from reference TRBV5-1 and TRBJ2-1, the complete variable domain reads KAGVTQTPRYLIKTRGQQVTLSCSPISGHRSVSWYQQTPGQGLQFLFEYFSETQRNKGNFPGRFSGRQFSNSRSEMNVSTLELGDSALYLCASSPPGQGWGLNEQFFGPGTRLTVL.

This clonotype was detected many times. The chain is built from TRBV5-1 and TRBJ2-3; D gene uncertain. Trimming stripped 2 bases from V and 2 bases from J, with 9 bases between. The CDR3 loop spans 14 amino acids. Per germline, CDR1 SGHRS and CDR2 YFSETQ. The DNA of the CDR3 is TGCGCCAGCAGCTTCTCGGTGGACACAGATACGCAGTATTTT. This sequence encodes CASSFSVDTDTQYF.

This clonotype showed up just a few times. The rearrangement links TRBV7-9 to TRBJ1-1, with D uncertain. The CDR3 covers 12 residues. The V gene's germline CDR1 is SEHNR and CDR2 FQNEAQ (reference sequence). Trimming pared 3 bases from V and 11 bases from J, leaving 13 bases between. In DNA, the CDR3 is TGTGCCAGCAGCTTGGCTCATATGGGGGCTTTCTTT. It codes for CASSLAHMGAFF.

The CDR3 nucleotides are TGTGCCAGCAGCTACCGGACCAGCGGGGGGGCCCACGAGCAGTACTTC. Translated: CASSYRTSGGAHEQYF. This chain uses TRBV7-6 with TRBJ2-7; 10 bases are shared with TRBD2. CDR3 length equals 16 residues. Germline V gene data show CDR1 as SGHVS and CDR2 as FNYEAQ. Losses at the gene ends were 4 bases for V and 5 bases for J; bases not matched to a gene: 11. Together with reference TRBV7-6 and TRBJ2-7, the CDR3 gives the full variable domain: GAGVSQSPRYKVTKRGQDVALRCDPISGHVSLYWYRQALGQGPEFLTYFNYEAQQDKSGLPNDRFSAERPEGSISTLTIQRTEQRDSAMYRCASSYRTSGGAHEQYFGPGTRLTVT.

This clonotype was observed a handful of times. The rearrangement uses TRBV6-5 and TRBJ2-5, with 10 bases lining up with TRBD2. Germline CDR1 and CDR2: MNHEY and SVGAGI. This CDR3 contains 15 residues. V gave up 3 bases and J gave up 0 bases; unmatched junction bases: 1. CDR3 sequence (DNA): TGTGCCAGCAGTTATACTAGCGGGGACCAAGAGACCCAGTACTTC. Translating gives CASSYTSGDQETQYF.

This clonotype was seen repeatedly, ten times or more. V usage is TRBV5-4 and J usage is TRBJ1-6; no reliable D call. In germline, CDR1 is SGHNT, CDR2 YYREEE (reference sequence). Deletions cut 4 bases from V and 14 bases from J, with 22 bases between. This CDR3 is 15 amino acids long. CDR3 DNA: TGTGCCAGCAGCCCCGGGTTGGAACACGGTTTTTCCCTCCACTTT. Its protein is CASSPGLEHGFSLHF.

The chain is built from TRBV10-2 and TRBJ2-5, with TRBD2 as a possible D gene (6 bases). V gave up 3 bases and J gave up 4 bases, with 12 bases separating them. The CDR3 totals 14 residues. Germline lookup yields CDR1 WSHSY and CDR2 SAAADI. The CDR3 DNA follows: TGCGCCAGCAGTGAAGGAGGGAGAGGAGAGACCCAGTACTTC. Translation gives CASSEGGRGETQYF.